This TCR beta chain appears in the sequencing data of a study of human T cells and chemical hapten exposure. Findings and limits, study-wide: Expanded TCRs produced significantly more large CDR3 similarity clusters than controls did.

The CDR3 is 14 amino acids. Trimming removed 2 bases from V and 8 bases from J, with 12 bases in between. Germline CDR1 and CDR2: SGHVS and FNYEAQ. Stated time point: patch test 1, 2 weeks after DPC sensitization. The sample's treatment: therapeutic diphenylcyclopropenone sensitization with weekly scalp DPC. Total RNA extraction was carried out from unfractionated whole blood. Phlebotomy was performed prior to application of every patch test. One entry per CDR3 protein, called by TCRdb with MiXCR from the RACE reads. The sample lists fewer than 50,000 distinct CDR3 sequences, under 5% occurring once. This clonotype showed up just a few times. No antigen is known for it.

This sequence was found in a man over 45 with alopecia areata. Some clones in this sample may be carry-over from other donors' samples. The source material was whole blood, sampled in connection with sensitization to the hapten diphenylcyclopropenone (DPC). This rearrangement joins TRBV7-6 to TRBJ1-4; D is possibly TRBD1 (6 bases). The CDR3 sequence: CASSLKGGVEKLFF. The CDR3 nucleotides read TGTGCCAGCAGCTTAAAGGGGGGAGTAGAAAAACTGTTTTTT.